The 10 T cell receptor beta chains below were found in one sample sequenced in a study of shared clonotypes between healthy human individuals. Using immunoSEQ multiplex PCR, the repertoire was profiled, and TCRdb retains in-frame clones only, with some absent. The top ten hold under 0.8% of the sample, which has around 1.1 million clones, about 80% seen once. The source material was memory CD4+ T cells from PBMCs. Noted subset: CD45RA-negative fraction. The origin of the receptors is a man younger than 30 in good health. Some clones in this sample may be carry-over from other donors' samples.

The CDR3 protein is CSVVGGGTGRTDTQYF. In nucleotides, the CDR3 is TGCAGCGTTGTCGGAGGGGGGACAGGGAGAACAGATACGCAGTATTTT. This chain uses TRBV29-1 with TRBJ2-3, with 9 bases lining up with TRBD1. After removal of 4 bases from V and 3 bases from J, the junction contained 11 bases not matched to a gene. The CDR3 loop spans 16 amino acids. CDR1 is SQVTM, CDR2 ANQGSEA, per germline.

This rearrangement joins TRBV28 to TRBJ2-7; a possible D gene is TRBD1 (5 bases). The CDR3 spans 13 residues. V gave up 7 bases and J gave up 2 bases, with 12 bases separating them. CDR1 and CDR2 from the germline V gene are MDHEN and SYDVKM. The CDR3 coding sequence is TGTGCCAGCAAAGTTGACAGTACCTACGAGCAGTACTTC. This sequence encodes CASKVDSTYEQYF.

Comments on this clone: With a much larger clone just one base away, this may be a read error. Other nucleotide sequences from this sample produce the same CDR3. The rearrangement links TRBV7-3 to TRBJ2-1; 13 positions match TRBD2. The CDR3 totals 15 residues. After removal of 3 bases from V and 5 bases from J, the junction contained 1 base not matched to a gene. Germline V CDR1 and CDR2: SGHTA, FQGTGA. The chain's CDR3 is CASSLGLAGHNEQFF. The CDR3 DNA is TGTGCCAGCAGCTTGGGACTAGCGGGACACAATGAGCAGTTCTTC.

Of note for this clone: A far larger clone is a single base away, which makes a read error likely. Other DNA sequences in the same sample also yield this CDR3. Here the CDR3 reads CAWGDRGNQPQHF. The DNA for the CDR3 is TGTGCCTGGGGGGACAGAGGCAATCAGCCCCAGCACTTT. V gene TRBV30 combines with J gene TRBJ1-5; 7 nucleotides match TRBD1. This CDR3 is built from 13 residues. The germline V gene encodes CDR1 GTSNPN and CDR2 SVGIG (reference sequence).

The rearrangement joins TRBV7-9 to TRBJ1-4; D call uncertain. Deletions cut 1 base from V and 11 bases from J, with 11 bases between. Germline assignment: CDR1 SEHNR and CDR2 FQNEAQ (reference sequence). The CDR3 covers 13 residues. CDR3 nucleotides: TGTGCCAGCAGCTTAGTCGCGGACCCTAAACTGTTTTTT. Residues: CASSLVADPKLFF.

The sample holds many counts of this clone. The chain has TRBV10-3 and TRBJ1-2; no reliable D call. This CDR3 comprises 13 residues. V was trimmed by 1 base and J by 4 bases, leaving 7 bases between them. The V gene's germline CDR1 is ENHRY and CDR2 SYGVKD. CDR3 amino acids: CAISEWQLYGYTF. CDR3 nucleotide sequence: TGTGCCATCAGTGAGTGGCAACTCTATGGCTACACCTTC.

This clone was found once. Just one base apart from a much larger clone, this may be a read error. The chain is built from TRBV6-6 and TRBJ2-3; the D gene is possibly TRBD2 (6 bases). Germline lookup yields CDR1 MNHNY and CDR2 SVGAGI (reference sequence). CDR3 size: 15 residues. The CDR3 protein is CTSSYPGGGTDTQYF. As DNA, the CDR3 is TGTACCAGCAGTTACCCAGGAGGGGGCACAGATACGCAGTATTTT.

In DNA, the CDR3 is TGTGCCAGCAGTGCCCCCTCGGGGGGAGGGCCGGGCAATGAGCAGTTCTTC. This translates into CASSAPSGGGPGNEQFF. This rearrangement joins TRBV6-1 to TRBJ2-1; the match to TRBD2 covers 7 bases. Trimming took 4 bases from V and 6 from J; bases not matched to a gene: 15. This CDR3 has 17 residues. Germline assignment: CDR1 MNHNS and CDR2 SASEGT.

The V gene is TRBV7-2, the J gene TRBJ2-1, with no clear D. The length of the CDR3 is 15 residues. Trimming shortened V by 1 base and J by 3 bases, and 10 bases separated the two germline ends. Germline assignment: CDR1 SGHTA and CDR2 FQGNSA. DNA for the CDR3: TGTGCCAGCAGCTTAGTCCCTAGGGTCTACAATGAGCAGTTCTTC. As protein: CASSLVPRVYNEQFF.

The chain has TRBV19 and TRBJ1-1; D not resolved. CDR1 is LNHDA, CDR2 SQIVND, per germline (reference sequence). The CDR3 has 15 residues. With 4 bases removed from V and 0 bases from J, the gap between germline ends came to 12 bases. CDR3 in DNA: TGTGCCAGTAGTACCCGACGATCGCTGAACACTGAAGCTTTCTTT. It yields the protein CASSTRRSLNTEAFF.